This TCR beta chain was captured by sequencing in a study of T-cell memory formation after mild COVID-19 (dated by TCRdb to the early 2020s). Regarding the research as a whole: TCR sequence clusters from the two donors were largely donor specific. T-cell clones expanding and contracting after mild COVID-19 in a couple of donors were tracked by longitudinal TCRalpha and TCRbeta repertoire sequencing. The cohort was made up of two young adult volunteers, one female and one male, who were previously healthy.

TCRdb records Illumina NovaSeq 6000 as the sequencer. Using 5'RACE with constant-segment primers, TCRalpha and TCRbeta cDNA libraries were constructed, with sample barcodes and unique molecular identifiers added in the process. RNA was extracted from every sample with Trizol reagent. Amplification of the libraries took two PCR steps, and the second step added a second sample barcode plus Illumina TruSeq adapters. Sequencing of the libraries was done on an Illumina NovaSeq, producing 2 x 150 bp paired-end reads. In the paper's pipeline: With migec v1.2.7, reads were demultiplexed and then collapsed into UMI-guided consensus sequences. Using mixcr v2.1.11, UMI consensuses were aligned to TRA and TRB V and J templates and then assembled into clonotypes. A clonotype was counted as expanded or contracted only when both edgeR and NoisET called the clonotype significant, with the noise models trained on biological replicates. For edgeR calls, the cutoffs were a false discovery rate-adjusted p below 0.01 and a log2 fold-change threshold of 1. As an exploratory analysis of dynamics, max-normalized trajectories of the 1000 most abundant clonotypes were examined by PCA with hierarchical clustering. The CD4 or CD8 phenotype of responding clones was assigned using the separately sequenced CD4+ and CD8+ repertoires. Through fastp at Q25 and MiXCR, TCRdb rebuilt clones from the public reads, retaining in-frame beta chains. Every entry covers one CDR3 protein and lists the most common genes and DNA from its rows. It is TCRdb's table, rather than the study itself, that gives the V and J calls and clone size. Here the sample has about 340,000 distinct CDR3 sequences; about 15% occur a single time. 20% to 25% of the sample is taken by the ten largest.

Ficoll-Paque density gradient centrifugation was used to isolate PBMCs. What the work shows at the level of the full study, not this receptor alone: Clones contracting from day 15 to 85 had balanced CD4/CD8 phenotypes, while a second wave expanding from day 15 to 37 was biased towards CD4+. The study covered only a couple of mild cases, and larger cohorts including severe cases with pre-infection samples were considered necessary. Contracting CD4+ clones turned up mainly in the CM and EM memory subsets, whereas EMRA was where CD8+ clones were enriched. The detection of some responding clones in pre-infection memory suggests that pre-existing cross-reactive memory T cells joined the SARS-CoV-2 response. Whether the second-wave clones peaking on day 37 were SARS-CoV-2 specific was not confirmed.

Trimmed from V: 2 bases; trimmed from J: 4 bases; junction bases lacking a gene match: 10. Including the terminal cysteine and phenylalanine, the CDR3 comprises 17 residues. The only DNA kept is the CDR3, 51 bases in frame from the first base. Per the germline V gene, SGHRS is the CDR1 and YFSETQ is the CDR2. This clonotype was picked up many times. It lacks a known antigen. No much larger clonotype is one base removed from it; base qualities were not supplied. In this chain, TRBV5-1 is recombined with TRBJ1-1, with TRBD1 identical over 11 junction bases. The sequencing input was PBMCs or a T cell subset sorted from them (not recorded which). This sequence originates from a man younger than 30 who had mild COVID-19 (a few samples of this study predate the infection). The sample titles of this study are shuffled in the database, so cell type and time point are left out; the donor was told from shared clones. The nucleotide sequence reads as follows: TGCGCCAGCAGCTTTAACCGGGACAGGGGGTCGGTCACTGAAGCTTTCTTT. This translates into CASSFNRDRGSVTEAFF.